These T cell receptor beta chains were read from a single sample in a study of shared clonotypes between healthy human individuals. Assay used: immunoSEQ multiplex PCR; TCRdb lists only in-frame clones, some missing. Here the sample spans 950,000 to 1,100,000 clones, roughly 75% being singletons. What was sequenced was memory CD4+ T cells sorted from blood. Receptors originate from a young man in good health. Each CDR3 is given without its conserved first and last residue. The D gene is left open where the match is weak.

v_gene: TRBV29-1; len: 11; d_gene: .; CDR3aa: SVAVGRGETQY
v_gene: TRBV4-2; len: 13; d_gene: TRBD1; CDR3aa: ASSQVAGGNTEAF
v_gene: TRBV21-1; len: 14; d_gene: .; CDR3aa: ASSKGRQGHSYEQY
v_gene: TRBV7-8; len: 13; d_gene: TRBD2; CDR3aa: ASSSPEREAGEQY
v_gene: TRBV7-9; len: 11; d_gene: .; CDR3aa: ASSLLSGDEQY
v_gene: TRBV19; len: 13; d_gene: .; CDR3aa: ASRVQGSLNTEAF
v_gene: TRBV6-5; len: 12; d_gene: TRBD1; CDR3aa: ASSADRVGQPQH
v_gene: TRBV28; len: 13; d_gene: .; CDR3aa: ASKASSSYNSPLH
v_gene: TRBV5-1; len: 12; d_gene: TRBD2; CDR3aa: ASSLRTSGDEQY
v_gene: TRBV5-8; len: 14; d_gene: TRBD1; CDR3aa: ASSVYRQGKQETQY
v_gene: TRBV30; len: 12; d_gene: TRBD1; CDR3aa: AWRGQGAGGELF
v_gene: TRBV19; len: 12; d_gene: .; CDR3aa: ATAPGAGNSPLH
v_gene: TRBV5-6; len: 12; d_gene: TRBD1; CDR3aa: ASSTQGAGTEAF
v_gene: TRBV6-1; len: 10; d_gene: .; CDR3aa: ASKKGVGGQY
v_gene: TRBV7-6; len: 14; d_gene: .; CDR3aa: ASSLGVGSGANVLT
v_gene: TRBV5-4; len: 11; d_gene: .; CDR3aa: ASSLDGTGELF
v_gene: TRBV5-5; len: 15; d_gene: .; CDR3aa: ASSLGGLITGGNTIY
v_gene: TRBV6-1; len: 13; d_gene: TRBD1; CDR3aa: AVSTRDRGLYEQY
v_gene: TRBV6-1; len: 13; d_gene: TRBD2; CDR3aa: ASRGLLPRTDTQY
v_gene: TRBV5-7; len: 12; d_gene: .; CDR3aa: ASSVGTAQETQY
v_gene: TRBV13; len: 12; d_gene: .; CDR3aa: ASSRNGPKNIQY
v_gene: TRBV28; len: 11; d_gene: .; CDR3aa: ASSWAAKYEQY
v_gene: TRBV6-5; len: 11; d_gene: .; CDR3aa: ASSQTAGKAQY
v_gene: TRBV7-2; len: 12; d_gene: .; CDR3aa: ASSVGFSTDTQY
v_gene: TRBV7-9; len: 9; d_gene: .; CDR3aa: ASSKGYEQY
v_gene: TRBV7-2; len: 13; d_gene: .; CDR3aa: ASSWDGTSTDTQY
v_gene: TRBV30; len: 14; d_gene: TRBD2; CDR3aa: AWTDSGRSSYNEQF
v_gene: TRBV11-2; len: 13; d_gene: TRBD1; CDR3aa: ASSLEMGQWNEQF
v_gene: TRBV5-6; len: 14; d_gene: TRBD2; CDR3aa: ASSILSGSVQETQY
v_gene: TRBV5-6; len: 11; d_gene: .; CDR3aa: ASSFSGGDEQY
v_gene: TRBV30; len: 14; d_gene: .; CDR3aa: AWSTPGPGGTYEQY
v_gene: TRBV11-2; len: 13; d_gene: TRBD1; CDR3aa: ASSVRPGGRETQY
v_gene: TRBV5-1; len: 12; d_gene: .; CDR3aa: ASSSLAGGHEQF
v_gene: TRBV5-1; len: 12; d_gene: TRBD2; CDR3aa: ASSFEGGPTEQF
v_gene: TRBV4-1; len: 13; d_gene: TRBD1; CDR3aa: ASSLGTGGWDEQY
v_gene: TRBV14; len: 10; d_gene: .; CDR3aa: ASSQVPGKQY